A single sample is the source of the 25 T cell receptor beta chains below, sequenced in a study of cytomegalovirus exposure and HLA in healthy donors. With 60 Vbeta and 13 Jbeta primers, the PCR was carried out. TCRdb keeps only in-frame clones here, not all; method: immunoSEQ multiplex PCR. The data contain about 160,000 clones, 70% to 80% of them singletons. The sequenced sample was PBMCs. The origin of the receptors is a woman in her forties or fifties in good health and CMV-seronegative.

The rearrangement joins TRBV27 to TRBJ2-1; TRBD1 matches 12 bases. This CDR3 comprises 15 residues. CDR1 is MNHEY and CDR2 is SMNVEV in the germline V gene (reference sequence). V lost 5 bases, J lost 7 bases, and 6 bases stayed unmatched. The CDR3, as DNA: TGTGCCAGCAGTAAAGGGACAGGGGGCTTGAATGAGCAGTTCTTC. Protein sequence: CASSKGTGGLNEQFF.

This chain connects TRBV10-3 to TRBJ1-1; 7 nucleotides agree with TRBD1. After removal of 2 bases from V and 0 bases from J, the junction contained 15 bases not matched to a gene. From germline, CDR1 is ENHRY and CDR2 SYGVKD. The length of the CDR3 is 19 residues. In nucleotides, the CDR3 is TGTGCCATCAGTGAGACCCCAGGGGGACAGCTGCATATGAACACTGAAGCTTTCTTT. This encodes CAISETPGGQLHMNTEAFF.

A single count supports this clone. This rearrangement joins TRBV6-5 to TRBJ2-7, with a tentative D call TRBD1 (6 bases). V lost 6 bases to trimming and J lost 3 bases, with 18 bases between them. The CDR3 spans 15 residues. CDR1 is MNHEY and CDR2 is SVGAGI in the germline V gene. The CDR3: CASSPKRRTVYEQYF. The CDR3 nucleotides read TGTGCCAGCAGCCCCAAAAGGAGGACAGTCTACGAGCAGTACTTC.

The CDR3 region is CASSSDRGIYEQYF. The CDR3 nucleotides read TGTGCCAGCAGCTCCGACAGGGGTATCTACGAGCAGTACTTC. The gene calls are TRBV13 and TRBJ2-7; TRBD1 agrees at 8 bases. V shed 4 bases and J 3 bases; nucleotides not matched to a gene: 5. Germline V lookup: CDR1 PRHDT, CDR2 FYEKMQ (reference sequence). CDR3 length equals 14 residues.

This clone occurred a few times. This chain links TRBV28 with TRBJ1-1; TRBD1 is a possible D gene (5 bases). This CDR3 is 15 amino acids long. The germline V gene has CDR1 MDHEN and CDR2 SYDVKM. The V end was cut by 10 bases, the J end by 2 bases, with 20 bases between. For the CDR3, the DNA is TGTGCCACCGTCATTATACAGGCCGGCAACACTGAAGCTTTCTTT. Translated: CATVIIQAGNTEAFF.

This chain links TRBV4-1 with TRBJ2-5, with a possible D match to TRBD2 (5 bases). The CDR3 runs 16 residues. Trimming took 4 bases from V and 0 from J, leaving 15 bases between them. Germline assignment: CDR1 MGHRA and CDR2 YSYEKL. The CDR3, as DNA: TGCGCCAGCAGCCCAAAGCGGATGGAGTACCAAGAGACCCAGTACTTC. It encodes CASSPKRMEYQETQYF.

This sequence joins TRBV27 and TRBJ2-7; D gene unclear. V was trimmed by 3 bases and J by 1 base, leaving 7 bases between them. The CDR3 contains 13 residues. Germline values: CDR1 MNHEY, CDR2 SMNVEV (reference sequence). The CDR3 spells CASSFVGSYEQYF. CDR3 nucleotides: TGTGCCAGCAGTTTTGTCGGGTCCTACGAGCAGTACTTC.

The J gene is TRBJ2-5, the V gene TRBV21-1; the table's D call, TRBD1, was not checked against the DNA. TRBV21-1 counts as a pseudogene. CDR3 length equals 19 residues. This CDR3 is CASSKRKLGDRVAEETQYF. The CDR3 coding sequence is TGTGCCAGCAGCAAACGGAAACTGGGGGACAGGGTCGCCGAAGAGACCCAGTACTTC.

CDR3 DNA sequence: TGTGCCAGCAGCGTGGACAGCAGCCGGAACACTGAAGCTTTCTTT. It encodes CASSVDSSRNTEAFF. The chain links TRBV11-2 to TRBJ1-1; tentatively, D is TRBD1 (6 bases). The CDR3 sequence is 15 residues long. Trimming removed 5 bases from V and 1 base from J, with 14 bases in between. From germline, CDR1 is SGHAT and CDR2 FQNNGV.

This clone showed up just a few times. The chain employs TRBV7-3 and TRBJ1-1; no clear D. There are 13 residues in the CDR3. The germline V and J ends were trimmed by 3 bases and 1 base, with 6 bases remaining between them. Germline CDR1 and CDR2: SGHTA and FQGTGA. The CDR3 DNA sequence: TGTGCCAGCAGCTTTACAAAGAACACTGAAGCTTTCTTT. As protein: CASSFTKNTEAFF.

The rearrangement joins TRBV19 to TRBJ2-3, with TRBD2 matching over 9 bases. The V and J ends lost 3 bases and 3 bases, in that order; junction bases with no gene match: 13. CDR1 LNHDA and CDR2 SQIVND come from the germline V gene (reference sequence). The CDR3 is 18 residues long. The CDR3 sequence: CASSMRFGGGVTTDTQYF. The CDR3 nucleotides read TGTGCCAGTAGTATGAGGTTCGGCGGGGGGGTTACTACAGATACGCAGTATTTT. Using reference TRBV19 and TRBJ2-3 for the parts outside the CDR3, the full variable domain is DGGITQSPKYLFRKEGQNVTLSCEQNLNHDAMYWYRQDPGQGLRLIYYSQIVNDFQKGDIAEGYSVSREKKESFPLTVTSAQKNPTAFYLCASSMRFGGGVTTDTQYFGPGTRLTVL.

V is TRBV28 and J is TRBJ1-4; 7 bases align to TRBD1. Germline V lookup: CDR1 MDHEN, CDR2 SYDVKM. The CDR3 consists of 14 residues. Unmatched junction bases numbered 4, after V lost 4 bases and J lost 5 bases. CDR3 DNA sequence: TGTGCCAGCAGTTCCGGGACAGTGAATGAAAAACTGTTTTTT. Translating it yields CASSSGTVNEKLFF.

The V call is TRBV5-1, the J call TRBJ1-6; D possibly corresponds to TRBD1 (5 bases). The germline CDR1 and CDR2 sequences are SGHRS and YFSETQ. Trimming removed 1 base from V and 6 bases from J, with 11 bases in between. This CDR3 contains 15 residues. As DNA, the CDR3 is TGCGCCAGCAGCTTGACGGGACTGATTAATTCACCCCTCCACTTT. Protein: CASSLTGLINSPLHF.

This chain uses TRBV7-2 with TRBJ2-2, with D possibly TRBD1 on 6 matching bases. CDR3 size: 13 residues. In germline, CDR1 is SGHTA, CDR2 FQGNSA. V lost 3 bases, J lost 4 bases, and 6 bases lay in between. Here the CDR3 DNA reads TGTGCCAGCAGCTTCAGGGGCACCGGGGAGCTGTTTTTT. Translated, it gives CASSFRGTGELFF.

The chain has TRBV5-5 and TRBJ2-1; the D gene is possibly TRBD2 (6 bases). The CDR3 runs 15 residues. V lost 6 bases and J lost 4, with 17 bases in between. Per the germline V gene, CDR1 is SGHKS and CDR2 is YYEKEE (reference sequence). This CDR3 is CASTGGARPYNEQFF. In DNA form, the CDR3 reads TGTGCCAGCACTGGCGGGGCGAGACCGTACAATGAGCAGTTCTTC.

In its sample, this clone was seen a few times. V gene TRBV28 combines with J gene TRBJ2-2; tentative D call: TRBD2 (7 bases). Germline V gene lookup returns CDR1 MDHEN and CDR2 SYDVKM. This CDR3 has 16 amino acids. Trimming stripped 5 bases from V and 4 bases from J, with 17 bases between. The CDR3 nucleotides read TGTGCCAGCAGTGGGAGGGGGTGGGGCACCACCGGGGAGCTGTTTTTT. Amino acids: CASSGRGWGTTGELFF.

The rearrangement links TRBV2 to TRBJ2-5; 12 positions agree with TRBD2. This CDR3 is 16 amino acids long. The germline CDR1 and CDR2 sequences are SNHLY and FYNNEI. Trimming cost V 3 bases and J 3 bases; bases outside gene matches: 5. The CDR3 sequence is CASSEASGRDKETQYF. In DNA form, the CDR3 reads TGTGCCAGCAGTGAGGCTAGCGGGAGGGATAAAGAGACCCAGTACTTC. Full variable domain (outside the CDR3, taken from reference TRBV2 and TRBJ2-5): EPEVTQTPSHQVTQMGQEVILRCVPISNHLYFYWYRQILGQKVEFLVSFYNNEISEKSEIFDDQFSVERPDGSNFTLKIRSTKLEDSAMYFCASSEASGRDKETQYFGPGTRLLVL.

In DNA, the CDR3 is TGTGCCAGCAGTCAGAGGGGCACAGATACGCAGTATTTT. It is translated as CASSQRGTDTQYF. This chain joins TRBV27 and TRBJ2-3; perhaps TRBD2 as D (5 bases). The CDR3 sequence is 13 residues long. The germline V gene encodes CDR1 MNHEY and CDR2 SMNVEV (reference sequence). Deletions cut 5 bases from V and 1 base from J, with 7 bases between.

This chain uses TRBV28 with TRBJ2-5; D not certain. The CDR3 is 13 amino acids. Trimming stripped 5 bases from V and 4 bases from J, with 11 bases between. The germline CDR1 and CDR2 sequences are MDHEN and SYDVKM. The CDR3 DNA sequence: TGTGCCAGCAGTCCTAGGCGTTTAGAGACCCAGTACTTC. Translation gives CASSPRRLETQYF.

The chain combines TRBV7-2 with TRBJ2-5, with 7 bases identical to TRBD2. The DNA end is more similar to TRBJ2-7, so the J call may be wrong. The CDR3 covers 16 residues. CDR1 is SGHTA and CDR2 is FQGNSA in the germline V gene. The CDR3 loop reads CASSLVRIGGNYEQYF. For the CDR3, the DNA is TGTGCCAGCAGCTTAGTACGGATCGGGGGGAACTACGAGCAGTACTTC.

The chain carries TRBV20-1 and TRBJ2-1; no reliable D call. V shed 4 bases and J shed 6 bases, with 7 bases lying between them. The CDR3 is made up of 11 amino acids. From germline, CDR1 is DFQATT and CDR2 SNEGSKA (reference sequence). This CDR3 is CSATSVNEQFF. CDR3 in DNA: TGCAGTGCTACCAGCGTCAATGAGCAGTTCTTC.

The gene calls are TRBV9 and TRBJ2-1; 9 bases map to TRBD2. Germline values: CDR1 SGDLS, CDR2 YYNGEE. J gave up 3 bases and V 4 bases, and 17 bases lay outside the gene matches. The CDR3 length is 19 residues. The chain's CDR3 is CASSKTLTSSGRNYNEQFF. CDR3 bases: TGTGCCAGCAGCAAAACCCTGACTAGTAGCGGGAGAAACTACAATGAGCAGTTCTTC.

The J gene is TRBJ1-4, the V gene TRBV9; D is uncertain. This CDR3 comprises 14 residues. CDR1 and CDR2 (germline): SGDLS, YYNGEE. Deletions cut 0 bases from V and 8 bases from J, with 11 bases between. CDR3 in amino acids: CASSVGTSGEKLFF. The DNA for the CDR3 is TGTGCCAGCAGCGTAGGGACCTCGGGGGAAAAACTGTTTTTT.

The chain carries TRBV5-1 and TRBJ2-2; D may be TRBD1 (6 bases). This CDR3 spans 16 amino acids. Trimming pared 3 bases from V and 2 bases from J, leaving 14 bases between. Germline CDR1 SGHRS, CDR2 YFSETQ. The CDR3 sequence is CASSSEGTLNTGELFF. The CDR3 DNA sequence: TGCGCCAGCAGCTCCGAAGGGACACTTAACACCGGGGAGCTGTTTTTT.

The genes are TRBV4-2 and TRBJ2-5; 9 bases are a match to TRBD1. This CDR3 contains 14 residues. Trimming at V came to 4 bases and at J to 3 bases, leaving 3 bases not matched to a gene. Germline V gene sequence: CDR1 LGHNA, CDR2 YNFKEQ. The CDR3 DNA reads TGTGCCAGCAGCCTCGGACAGGGGAAAGAGACCCAGTACTTC. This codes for CASSLGQGKETQYF.